The present entry profiles one T cell receptor (beta chain) with its context. Germline loops: CDR1 MDHEN, CDR2 SYDVKM. The V gene lost 4 bases and the J gene lost 0 bases, with 13 bases spanning the gap. This CDR3 region has 16 residues. Only in-frame clones appear in the TCRdb table, and some are missing; sequencing was by immunoSEQ multiplex PCR. The table records roughly 84,000 clones, 80% to 90% of them present only once. These data originate in a study of T cell responses to AZD1222 COVID-19 vaccine. The chain uses TRBV28 and TRBJ1-3; tentatively, D is TRBD1 (5 bases). The TCR originated in an adult who received the AZD1222 COVID-19 vaccine. The specimen comprised peripheral blood, sampled 28 days after the second AZD1222 dose. The CDR3 nucleotides read TGTGCCAGCAGTTCCCCTGGGGGGAGCTCTGGAAACACCATATATTTT. Encoded protein: CASSSPGGSSGNTIYF.